This T cell receptor (beta chain) stems from a study of blood T cell repertoires in COVID-19. At the level of the study: Both acute and convalescent COVID-19 samples were obtained from the United States, Italy and Spain.

Original data processing: From reference gene primer amplification, estimates of nucleated cell counts were derived. Generated by immunoSEQ multiplex PCR, the TCRdb table keeps only in-frame clones and is missing some. That table furnishes V, J and clone size, whereas the DNA furnished D and trimming. The sample carries about 190,000 clones, 75% to 90% recorded once. J was trimmed by 4 bases and V by 2 bases; bases with no gene match: 4. This CDR3 contains 15 residues. Germline-derived CDR1 and CDR2 are MNHEY and SVGAGI. Material for sequencing was peripheral blood. This chain connects TRBV6-5 to TRBJ2-2, with 7 bases lining up with TRBD2. This clonotype was obtained from a man aged 55-75 years with acute or convalescent COVID-19. This CDR3 is CASSYRLAATGELFF. In DNA, the CDR3 is TGTGCCAGCAGTTACAGGCTAGCGGCCACCGGGGAGCTGTTTTTT.